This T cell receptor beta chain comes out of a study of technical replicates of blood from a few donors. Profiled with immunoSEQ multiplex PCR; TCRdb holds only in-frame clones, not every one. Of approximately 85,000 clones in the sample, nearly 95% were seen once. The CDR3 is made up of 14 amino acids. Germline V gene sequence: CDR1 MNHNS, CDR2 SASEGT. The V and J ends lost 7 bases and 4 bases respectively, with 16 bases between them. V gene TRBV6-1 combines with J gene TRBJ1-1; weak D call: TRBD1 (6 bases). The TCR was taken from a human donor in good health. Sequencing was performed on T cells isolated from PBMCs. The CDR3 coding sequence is TGTGCCAGCACCCTAGGGGGGGTGGGCACTGAAGCTTTCTTT. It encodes CASTLGGVGTEAFF.